One and the same sample provided the 30 T cell receptor beta chains below, sequenced in a study of cytomegalovirus exposure and HLA in healthy donors (dated by TCRdb to about 2017). Libraries were constructed by the immunoSEQ multiplex PCR assay. The multiplex PCR relied on a mix of 60 forward primers for TCR Vbeta segments and 13 reverse primers for TCR Jbeta segments. TCRdb limited this immuneACCESS table to in-frame rearrangements with V and J called. A share of clones is missing; checked studies link under half to unresolved V genes, and the rest is unexplained. The sample table contains more than 140,000 clones; only one count was recorded for about 80% of them. Roughly 0.7% of the sample is in the top ten clones. Sequenced sample: PBMCs. The source of these receptors is a male donor in good health and CMV-seronegative.

The V and J genes are TRBV29-1 and TRBJ1-4; D might be TRBD1 (5 bases). Trimming took 5 bases from V and 7 from J, leaving 11 bases between them. Germline values: CDR1 SQVTM, CDR2 ANQGSEA. The CDR3 sequence is 12 residues long. In DNA form, the CDR3 reads TGCAGCGTTCTTAGGGGCGGTGAAAAACTGTTTTTT. Residues: CSVLRGGEKLFF.

A single count supports this clone. The J gene is TRBJ2-5, the V gene TRBV2, with a possible D match to TRBD1 (6 bases). V was shortened by 11 bases and J by 1 base, with 11 bases between the two germline ends. Germline V CDR1 and CDR2: SNHLY, FYNNEI. This CDR3 spans 12 amino acids. The CDR3 sequence: CAGGRGQETQYF. CDR3 coding DNA: TGTGCCGGAGGCAGGGGCCAAGAGACCCAGTACTTC.

This chain joins TRBV7-8 and TRBJ2-7, with D perhaps matching TRBD1 (5 bases). This CDR3 contains 12 residues. With 2 bases removed from V and 5 bases from J, the gap between germline ends came to 7 bases. Germline CDR1 is SGHVS and CDR2 is FQNEAQ. CDR3 bases: TGTGCCAGCAGCTTAAAAGGGGACGAGCAGTACTTC. Amino acid sequence: CASSLKGDEQYF.

This chain joins TRBV7-2 and TRBJ1-6, with D perhaps TRBD1 (5 bases). Trimming stripped 5 bases from V and 5 bases from J, with 10 bases between. The germline V gene has CDR1 SGHTA and CDR2 FQGNSA. This CDR3 has 14 amino acids. The CDR3 sequence is CASSVQVNNSPLHF. CDR3 nucleotides: TGTGCCAGCAGCGTACAGGTGAATAATTCACCCCTCCACTTT.

The chain carries TRBV7-8 and TRBJ1-6, with a weak D call TRBD1 (6 bases). The V end was cut by 5 bases, the J end by 10 bases, with 18 bases between. The CDR3 length is 15 residues. Germline assignment: CDR1 SGHVS and CDR2 FQNEAQ. CDR3: CASSGRGQSSSPLHF. CDR3 coding DNA: TGTGCCAGCAGCGGAAGAGGACAGTCATCCTCACCCCTCCACTTT.

The CDR3 region has the DNA TGTGCCAGCAGTTACAAGCTGTCATCTTCTGAGCAGTTCTTC. Its translation: CASSYKLSSSEQFF. This chain joins TRBV6-5 and TRBJ2-1, with D hard to call. Trimming shortened V by 2 bases and J by 9 bases, and 14 bases separated the two germline ends. There are 14 residues in the CDR3. Germline CDR1 reads MNHEY; CDR2 reads SVGAGI.

The chain couples TRBV5-4 to TRBJ2-7; D is unresolved. V dropped 2 bases and J dropped 6 bases, with 12 bases sitting between them. CDR1 SGHNT and CDR2 YYREEE come from the germline V gene (reference sequence). The CDR3 is 13 residues long. CDR3 amino acids: CASSLVPPGEQYF. For the CDR3, the DNA is TGTGCCAGCAGCTTAGTACCACCCGGCGAGCAGTACTTC.

V and J are TRBV6-5 and TRBJ2-6, with D possibly matching TRBD1 (6 bases). This CDR3 contains 15 residues. Trimming removed 6 bases from V and 0 bases from J, with 9 bases in between. Germline assignment: CDR1 MNHEY and CDR2 SVGAGI. This chain's CDR3 is CASRSGDSGANVLTF. Here the CDR3 DNA reads TGTGCCAGCAGGTCAGGGGACTCTGGGGCCAACGTCCTGACTTTC.

The chain couples TRBV6-5 to TRBJ2-2; 7 positions agree with TRBD1. With V trimmed by 11 bases and J by 4 bases, 10 bases remained unmatched. The CDR3 extends over 14 amino acids. Germline V CDR1 and CDR2: MNHEY, SVGAGI. CDR3 DNA sequence: TGTGCCGGAAGACAGGGAATTGCCACCGGGGAGCTGTTTTTT. This gives the protein CAGRQGIATGELFF.

The chain links TRBV9 to TRBJ2-1; 10 bases line up with TRBD2. Trimming at V came to 4 bases and at J to 8 bases, leaving 12 bases not matched to a gene. Germline CDR1 SGDLS, CDR2 YYNGEE. The CDR3 covers 16 residues. CDR3 region: CASSTRPSGGYDEQFF. CDR3 coding DNA: TGTGCCAGCAGCACCCGACCTAGCGGGGGATACGATGAGCAGTTCTTC.

This clone was counted a few times. This sequence joins TRBV18 and TRBJ1-2; D is ambiguous. Germline V gene lookup returns CDR1 KGHSH and CDR2 LQKENI. The length of the CDR3 is 17 residues. The V gene lost 0 bases and the J gene lost 4 bases, with 18 bases spanning the gap. In nucleotides, the CDR3 is TGTGCCAGCTCACCACCCGCCCTTCGAGCGGGCCTCTATGGCTACACCTTC. Translated, it gives CASSPPALRAGLYGYTF.

This clone was detected only once. V is TRBV5-4 and J is TRBJ1-1; TRBD1 is a possible D gene (6 bases). The germline V gene encodes CDR1 SGHNT and CDR2 YYREEE (reference sequence). V was pared by 5 bases and J by 5 bases, with 13 bases between. The length of the CDR3 is 13 residues. The CDR3 spells CASSSRQATEAFF. CDR3 nucleotides: TGTGCCAGCAGTTCCCGACAGGCAACTGAAGCTTTCTTT.

The CDR3, as DNA: TGCGCCAGCAGCCCGGGAGCCGGGGGAGCGGAGGAAAAACTGTTTTTT. Residues: CASSPGAGGAEEKLFF. This chain links TRBV4-1 with TRBJ1-4; D perhaps matches TRBD1 (5 bases). V was trimmed by 4 bases and J by 8 bases, leaving 20 bases between them. The CDR3 is 16 residues long. The germline CDR1 and CDR2 sequences are MGHRA and YSYEKL.

The chain uses TRBV11-3 and TRBJ2-2; D unresolved. The CDR3 is 16 residues long. Germline assignment: CDR1 SGHNT and CDR2 YENEEA. Trimming shortened V by 5 bases and J by 0 bases, and 13 bases separated the two germline ends. CDR3 protein: CASSLDAGTNTGELFF. For the CDR3, the DNA is TGTGCCAGCAGCCTCGATGCCGGTACGAACACCGGGGAGCTGTTTTTT.

The chain uses TRBV7-9 and TRBJ1-1, with D perhaps TRBD1 (6 bases). CDR1 and CDR2 (germline): SEHNR, FQNEAQ (reference sequence). Deletions cut 7 bases from V and 0 bases from J, with 9 bases between. CDR3 length equals 13 residues. CDR3 region: CASTKGVNTEAFF. The CDR3 bases are TGTGCCAGCACCAAGGGGGTGAACACTGAAGCTTTCTTT.

This clone was seen more than once but under ten times. The V call is TRBV7-9, the J call TRBJ2-5; 9 nucleotides align to TRBD1. This CDR3 region has 15 residues. Per germline, CDR1 SEHNR and CDR2 FQNEAQ (reference sequence). The V segment lost 5 bases and the J segment 4 bases; nucleotides outside the gene matches: 8. Here the CDR3 reads CASSLRGTGRETQYF. The CDR3 bases are TGTGCCAGCAGCCTGCGCGGGACAGGGCGAGAGACCCAGTACTTC.

This clone was counted a few times. The V call is TRBV4-1, the J call TRBJ2-1; TRBD2 agrees at 12 bases. The CDR3 totals 16 residues. V lost 4 bases to trimming and J lost 7 bases; unmatched junction nucleotides: 8. The germline CDR1 and CDR2 sequences are MGHRA and YSYEKL. The CDR3 region has the DNA TGCGCCAGCAGCCCTCAACCGGGACTAGCGGGTAATGAGCAGTTCTTC. This encodes CASSPQPGLAGNEQFF.

This chain uses TRBV9 with TRBJ2-1; D perhaps matches TRBD2 (5 bases). Germline V gives CDR1 SGDLS, CDR2 YYNGEE. This CDR3 spans 16 amino acids. V gave up 4 bases and J gave up 1 base, with 15 bases separating them. As DNA, the CDR3 is TGTGCCAGCAGCCCCGACTACCCTGGATCCTACAATGAGCAGTTCTTC. This translates into CASSPDYPGSYNEQFF. Looking up the rest from reference TRBV9 and TRBJ2-1 gives the full variable domain: DSGVTQTPKHLITATGQRVTLRCSPRSGDLSVYWYQQSLDQGLQFLIQYYNGEERAKGNILERFSAQQFPDLHSELNLSSLELGDSALYFCASSPDYPGSYNEQFFGPGTRLTVL.

The rearrangement joins TRBV9 to TRBJ2-2; 7 bases are shared with TRBD1. Per germline, CDR1 SGDLS and CDR2 YYNGEE. The CDR3 totals 17 residues. V was clipped by 1 base and J by 8 bases; unmatched bases: 14. The CDR3 protein is CASSVTRQGIGNGELFF. CDR3 bases: TGTGCCAGCAGCGTAACCCGACAGGGCATTGGGAATGGGGAGCTGTTTTTT.

The rearrangement links TRBV18 to TRBJ1-1; TRBD1 agrees at 11 bases. The germline gives CDR1 KGHSH, CDR2 LQKENI. V dropped 4 bases and J dropped 0; count of bases not matched to a gene: 10. The CDR3 is 18 residues long. As DNA, the CDR3 is TGTGCCAGCTCACTTTACGGGACAGGGGGTGCCATGAACACTGAAGCTTTCTTT. Its protein product is CASSLYGTGGAMNTEAFF.

The chain uses TRBV5-6 and TRBJ2-3; 10 nucleotides align to TRBD1. After removal of 3 bases from V and 10 bases from J, the junction contained 11 bases not matched to a gene. The CDR3 contains 15 residues. The V gene's germline CDR1 is SGHDT and CDR2 YYEEEE. The CDR3 DNA sequence: TGTGCCAGCAGCTCCGGGACAGGGGCGGCGATCGCGCAGTATTTT. This gives the protein CASSSGTGAAIAQYF.

This clone has a single count. The chain couples TRBV9 to TRBJ2-1; 7 bases fit TRBD1. Germline values: CDR1 SGDLS, CDR2 YYNGEE. The CDR3 has 15 residues. Trimming at V came to 5 bases and at J to 0 bases, leaving 5 bases not matched to a gene. The chain's CDR3 is CASRGDSSSYNEQFF. In nucleotides, the CDR3 is TGTGCCAGCAGGGGGGACAGCAGCTCCTACAATGAGCAGTTCTTC.

This clone was seen just once. The chain carries TRBV11-3 and TRBJ1-1; 7 bases line up with TRBD1. The CDR3 totals 14 residues. Looked up from germline, CDR1 is SGHNT and CDR2 is YENEEA. With 2 bases clipped from V and 6 bases from J, the junction kept 6 bases outside the gene matches. The CDR3 DNA reads as TGTGCCAGCAGCTTACGAGGGGGCGCTTCTGAAGCTTTCTTT. This codes for CASSLRGGASEAFF.

The CDR3 sequence: CASSVTGVSNQPQHF. CDR3 in DNA: TGTGCCAGCAGCGTAACAGGGGTAAGCAATCAGCCCCAGCATTTT. The chain recombines TRBV9 with TRBJ1-5; 7 bases align to TRBD1. V lost 1 base to trimming and J lost 1 base; unmatched junction nucleotides: 2. The CDR3 spans 15 residues. From germline, CDR1 is SGDLS and CDR2 YYNGEE. The complete variable domain, with remaining parts taken from reference TRBV9 and TRBJ1-5, reads DSGVTQTPKHLITATGQRVTLRCSPRSGDLSVYWYQQSLDQGLQFLIQYYNGEERAKGNILERFSAQQFPDLHSELNLSSLELGDSALYFCASSVTGVSNQPQHFGDGTRLSIL.

V is TRBV30 and J is TRBJ2-5; TRBD2 agrees at 9 bases. Germline V gene lookup returns CDR1 GTSNPN and CDR2 SVGIG (reference sequence). CDR3 length: 13 amino acids. V shed 4 bases and J 4 bases; nucleotides not matched to a gene: 4. The CDR3 region is CAWNGGGGETQYF. The CDR3 bases are TGTGCCTGGAATGGCGGGGGGGGAGAGACCCAGTACTTC.

This rearrangement joins TRBV25-1 to TRBJ1-1; D uncertain. V lost 3 bases to trimming and J lost 11 bases, with 13 bases between them. CDR3 size: 12 residues. Germline V gene sequence: CDR1 MGHDK, CDR2 SYGVNS. CDR3 DNA: TGTGCCAGCAGTGACGACACCTTCCGGGCTTTCTTT. It is translated as CASSDDTFRAFF.

The J gene is TRBJ2-5, the V gene TRBV5-1; no reliable D call. V was trimmed by 7 bases and J by 3 bases, leaving 7 bases between them. This CDR3 spans 11 amino acids. Germline V CDR1 and CDR2: SGHRS, YFSETQ. This CDR3 is CASQIKETQYF. The CDR3 DNA reads TGCGCCAGCCAGATAAAAGAGACCCAGTACTTC.

This clone was recorded only once. The V call is TRBV7-9, the J call TRBJ2-3; 12 nucleotides line up with TRBD2. V shed 6 bases, J shed 8 bases, and the junction held 9 bases outside the gene matches. The CDR3 is made up of 15 amino acids. The germline CDR1 and CDR2 sequences are SEHNR and FQNEAQ (reference sequence). The CDR3 sequence is CASRPGLAGSGTQYF. Here the CDR3 DNA reads TGTGCCAGCAGGCCGGGACTAGCGGGTTCGGGTACGCAGTATTTT.

The rearrangement uses TRBV7-2 and TRBJ2-7; D ambiguous. Trimming stripped 5 bases from V and 0 bases from J, with 8 bases between. Germline V gene data show CDR1 as SGHTA and CDR2 as FQGNSA. This CDR3 comprises 13 residues. Here the CDR3 reads CASSPSSSYEQYF. DNA for the CDR3: TGTGCCAGCAGCCCATCGAGCTCCTACGAGCAGTACTTC.

V and J are TRBV25-1 and TRBJ2-3, with TRBD2 matching over 8 bases. After removal of 3 bases from V and 5 bases from J, the junction contained 4 bases not matched to a gene. CDR1 MGHDK and CDR2 SYGVNS come from the germline V gene. This CDR3 is built from 14 residues. CDR3 region: CASSEREVVDTQYF. Here the CDR3 DNA reads TGTGCCAGCAGTGAGCGGGAGGTTGTAGATACGCAGTATTTT. Variable domain in full (rest from reference TRBV25-1 and TRBJ2-3): EADIYQTPRYLVIGTGKKITLECSQTMGHDKMYWYQQDPGMELHLIHYSYGVNSTEKGDLSSESTVSRIRTEHFPLTLESARPSHTSQYLCASSEREVVDTQYFGPGTRLTVL.